This T cell receptor beta chain was captured in a study of control samples from healthy donors and cancer patients. Profiling relied on immunoSEQ multiplex PCR, and the TCRdb table lists in-frame clones only, not all of them. Of 100,000 to 150,000 clones in the sample, 87% were seen once. The V and J ends lost 3 bases and 3 bases respectively, with 7 bases between them. The CDR3 spans 13 residues. Germline V CDR1 and CDR2: KGHDR, SFDVKD. Sequencing input: blood. The clonotype originates from a man aged 18-30 years in good health. The chain is built from TRBV24-1 and TRBJ1-2; D is perhaps TRBD1 (6 bases). The CDR3 bases are TGTGCCACCAGTGATACAGGGTACTATGGCTACACCTTC. Translated, it gives CATSDTGYYGYTF.